The 28 T cell receptor beta chains below all came from one sample that was sequenced in a study of T cells after yellow fever vaccination. Each CDR3 protein gets one entry after TCRdb re-called the 5' RACE reads with MiXCR. This sample has just under 600,000 distinct CDR3 sequences, with 13% found just once. Sequencing used PBMCs, obtained on the day of the yellow fever booster vaccination. These receptors were obtained from a man aged 25-45 years who received the YFV17D yellow fever vaccine.

This clonotype was recorded a few times. The V call is TRBV7-9, the J call TRBJ2-1, with D perhaps TRBD1 or TRBD2 (7 bases each). The germline gives CDR1 SEHNR, CDR2 FQNEAQ (reference sequence). Trimming cost V 7 bases and J 1 base, with 20 bases left between them. CDR3 length: 17 amino acids. CDR3 nucleotides: TGTGCCAGCACCCCCGGTTCAGGGGGGGGGTCCTACAATGAGCAGTTCTTC. Translating it yields CASTPGSGGGSYNEQFF.

J is TRBJ1-2 and V is TRBV7-9, with D tentatively TRBD1 (6 bases). Trimming left V 7 bases short and J 2 bases short, with 14 bases between. Germline CDR1 and CDR2: SEHNR and FQNEAQ (reference sequence). The CDR3 consists of 14 residues. The CDR3 DNA sequence: TGTGCCAGCAACCTTCGGACAGACAACTATGGCTACACCTTC. Its protein is CASNLRTDNYGYTF.

The chain couples TRBV20-1 to TRBJ2-1, with TRBD2 identical over 10 bases. The CDR3 runs to 14 residues. Germline CDR1 and CDR2: DFQATT and SNEGSKA (reference sequence). V gave up 5 bases and J gave up 8 bases; unmatched junction bases: 9. The chain's CDR3 is CSAPPSGRMDEQFF. Written as DNA, the CDR3 is TGCAGTGCTCCGCCTAGCGGGAGAATGGATGAGCAGTTCTTC.

This clonotype showed up just a few times. V is TRBV18 and J is TRBJ1-6; possibly TRBD1 for D (5 bases). In germline, CDR1 is KGHSH, CDR2 LQKENI. V was shortened by 5 bases and J by 12 bases, with 8 bases between the two germline ends. The CDR3 length is 11 residues. For the CDR3, the DNA is TGTGCCAGCTCATCTCAGGGACCCCTCCACTTT. It is translated as CASSSQGPLHF.

V usage is TRBV20-1 and J usage is TRBJ2-1, with 10 bases fitting TRBD2. The junction had 17 bases not matched to a gene; V was cut back by 0 bases and J by 6 bases. The CDR3 consists of 19 residues. The germline CDR1 and CDR2 sequences are DFQATT and SNEGSKA (reference sequence). CDR3 in DNA: TGCAGTGCTAGAGATCACGGCACAGCGGGAGGGCCATCATTCAATGAGCAGTTCTTC. As protein: CSARDHGTAGGPSFNEQFF.

CDR3 region: CASSLPPGQGNEQYF. The DNA of the CDR3 is TGTGCCAGCAGTTTACCTCCGGGACAGGGGAACGAGCAGTACTTC. The J gene is TRBJ2-7, the V gene TRBV6-5; 10 positions agree with TRBD1. CDR1 MNHEY and CDR2 SVGAGI come from the germline V gene. The V and J ends lost 4 bases and 5 bases, in that order; junction bases with no gene match: 8. This CDR3 region has 15 residues.

This clonotype occurred a few times. The CDR3 coding sequence is TGTGCCAGCAGCTCTAACAGGATCTCTGGGGCCAACGTCCTGACTTTC. This encodes CASSSNRISGANVLTF. V and J are TRBV7-7 and TRBJ2-6, with D perhaps TRBD1 (5 bases). Germline V gene sequence: CDR1 SSHAT, CDR2 FNYEAQ (reference sequence). The CDR3 extends over 16 amino acids. Trimming took off 4 bases at V and 0 bases at J, with 10 bases between the two ends.

This sequence joins TRBV5-1 and TRBJ2-5; D is unresolved. Germline CDR1 and CDR2: SGHRS and YFSETQ. V lost 2 bases and J lost 7, with 18 bases in between. The CDR3 is made up of 15 amino acids. The DNA for the CDR3 is TGCGCCAGCAGCTTTTTGTCTGGGTCGGCCGTGACCCAGTACTTC. It is translated as CASSFLSGSAVTQYF.

The chain has TRBV20-1 and TRBJ2-1, with D possibly matching TRBD2 (5 bases). CDR1 and CDR2 (germline): DFQATT, SNEGSKA (reference sequence). V was clipped by 3 bases and J by 8 bases, with 14 bases between them. The CDR3 spans 13 residues. CDR3 nucleotide sequence: TGCAGTGCTAGTGTGGGAGTTAGCTATGAGCAGTTCTTC. It yields the protein CSASVGVSYEQFF.

This clonotype was seen more than once but under ten times. The chain links TRBV19 to TRBJ2-2, with 7 bases matching TRBD1. V shed 5 bases and J 6 bases; nucleotides not matched to a gene: 3. In germline, CDR1 is LNHDA, CDR2 SQIVND (reference sequence). The CDR3 is made up of 13 amino acids. This CDR3 is CASSYRGSGELFF. In DNA form, the CDR3 reads TGTGCCAGTAGTTACAGGGGCTCCGGGGAGCTGTTTTTT.

A few counts support this clonotype. The chain carries TRBV14 and TRBJ2-5; D remains ambiguous. CDR3 size: 11 residues. V shed 3 bases and J shed 5 bases, with 4 bases lying between them. Germline lookup yields CDR1 SGHDN and CDR2 FVKESK. CDR3 sequence (DNA): TGTGCCAGCAGCCACTTCGAGACCCAGTACTTC. Translation gives CASSHFETQYF.

This rearrangement joins TRBV20-1 to TRBJ2-3; 12 bases fit TRBD2. This CDR3 region has 15 residues. Trimming at V came to 4 bases and at J to 6 bases, leaving 8 bases not matched to a gene. Germline-derived CDR1 and CDR2 are DFQATT and SNEGSKA (reference sequence). The CDR3 nucleotides are TGCAGTGCTATACTGTCTAGCGGGAGGGCTGATACGCAGTATTTT. Its translation is CSAILSSGRADTQYF.

In this sample, this clonotype turned up a few times. This chain uses TRBV20-1 with TRBJ2-2, with D unresolved. The germline V gene has CDR1 DFQATT and CDR2 SNEGSKA (reference sequence). V was pared by 6 bases and J by 6 bases, with 17 bases between. CDR3 size: 14 residues. The CDR3 bases are TGCAGTGCCCAGAACCAGGATCTGGCCGGGGAGCTGTTTTTT. It specifies CSAQNQDLAGELFF.

This clonotype was seen a handful of times. The rearrangement joins TRBV2 to TRBJ1-4; no reliable D call. CDR1 is SNHLY, CDR2 FYNNEI, per germline. V was pared by 7 bases and J by 0 bases, with 9 bases between. The CDR3 consists of 14 residues. CDR3 protein: CASNQEATNEKLFF. Here the CDR3 DNA reads TGTGCCAGCAACCAAGAAGCAACTAATGAAAAACTGTTTTTT.

This clonotype was seen at least ten times. The chain links TRBV7-6 to TRBJ2-7; no definite D call. The CDR3 has 13 amino acids. Trimming took 1 base from V and 7 from J, leaving 11 bases between them. Germline-derived CDR1 and CDR2 are SGHVS and FNYEAQ. CDR3 DNA: TGTGCCAGCAGCTTAGAGTCGAGTGGGGAGCAGTACTTC. Residues: CASSLESSGEQYF.

The chain links TRBV24-1 to TRBJ2-6, with a weak D call TRBD1 (6 bases). Germline V CDR1 and CDR2: KGHDR, SFDVKD. The V gene lost 6 bases and the J gene lost 3 bases, with 11 bases spanning the gap. CDR3 length equals 15 residues. CDR3: CATSRPGDGANVLTF. CDR3 nucleotide sequence: TGTGCCACCAGTCGTCCAGGGGATGGGGCCAACGTCCTGACTTTC.

V gene TRBV24-1 combines with J gene TRBJ2-2, with 9 bases aligning to TRBD2. Germline V gene data show CDR1 as KGHDR and CDR2 as SFDVKD. The CDR3 is made up of 17 amino acids. Losses at the gene ends were 6 bases for V and 5 bases for J; bases not matched to a gene: 12. The CDR3 loop reads CATSPRGLAGGTGELFF. In nucleotides, the CDR3 is TGTGCCACCAGTCCCCGGGGACTCGCGGGAGGGACCGGGGAGCTGTTTTTT.

There are many counts of this clonotype. The rearrangement joins TRBV7-2 to TRBJ1-2; D perhaps matches TRBD1 (5 bases). The CDR3 sequence is 16 residues long. CDR1 is SGHTA, CDR2 FQGNSA, per germline. Trimming removed 3 bases at V and 2 bases at J, with 16 bases between. CDR3 nucleotide sequence: TGTGCCAGCAGCTTGTCCCCTCAGGGACCCAACTATGGCTACACCTTC. Translating gives CASSLSPQGPNYGYTF.

V gene TRBV20-1 combines with J gene TRBJ2-1; no clear D. The CDR3 covers 14 residues. V was cut by 3 bases and J by 0 bases, with 9 bases left in between. From germline, CDR1 is DFQATT and CDR2 SNEGSKA (reference sequence). CDR3 region: CSASGAISYNEQFF. In DNA, the CDR3 is TGCAGTGCTAGTGGTGCGATCTCCTACAATGAGCAGTTCTTC.

This clonotype has at least ten counts. This chain links TRBV7-6 with TRBJ1-6; TRBD1 is a possible D gene (6 bases). Looked up from germline, CDR1 is SGHVS and CDR2 is FNYEAQ. The CDR3 is 13 residues long. V was shortened by 7 bases and J by 7 bases, with 11 bases between the two germline ends. DNA for the CDR3: TGTGCCAGCACCCTTAGGGGGAATTCACCCCTCCACTTT. This translates into CASTLRGNSPLHF.

This chain links TRBV6-5 with TRBJ1-2, with D possibly matching TRBD1 (5 bases). CDR1 is MNHEY and CDR2 is SVGAGI in the germline V gene. Trimming left V 0 bases short and J 2 bases short, with 13 bases between. This CDR3 has 16 residues. The DNA of the CDR3 is TGTGCCAGCAGTTACTCGATGGGGGGGTTGAACTATGGCTACACCTTC. Protein sequence: CASSYSMGGLNYGYTF.

With regard to this clonotype: A read error may be the cause here, since a much bigger clone is one base away. The chain uses TRBV29-1 and TRBJ2-7, with D uncertain. From germline, CDR1 is SQVTM and CDR2 ANQGSEA. This CDR3 contains 12 residues. Trimming removed 7 bases at V and 5 bases at J, with 15 bases between. The chain's CDR3 is CSASSQRNEQYF. The DNA for the CDR3 is TGCAGCGCCAGCTCTCAGAGGAACGAGCAGTACTTC.

This clonotype was seen only a few times. This chain connects TRBV19 to TRBJ2-2; D assignment may be TRBD1 or TRBD2 (5 bases each). Germline V gene data show CDR1 as LNHDA and CDR2 as SQIVND (reference sequence). The V end lost 5 bases, the J end lost 3 bases, and 13 bases lay between the germline ends. This CDR3 spans 15 amino acids. This CDR3 reads CASSPRAGHTGELFF. Written as DNA, the CDR3 is TGTGCCAGTAGTCCGCGGGCAGGGCACACCGGGGAGCTGTTTTTT. The full variable domain, completed using reference TRBV19 and TRBJ2-2, is DGGITQSPKYLFRKEGQNVTLSCEQNLNHDAMYWYRQDPGQGLRLIYYSQIVNDFQKGDIAEGYSVSREKKESFPLTVTSAQKNPTAFYLCASSPRAGHTGELFFGEGSRLTVL.

This chain links TRBV7-9 with TRBJ2-7, with D perhaps matching TRBD2 (6 bases). The CDR3 sequence is 16 residues long. V lost 1 base, J lost 1 base, and 14 bases lay in between. The germline gives CDR1 SEHNR, CDR2 FQNEAQ (reference sequence). The CDR3 region has the DNA TGTGCCAGCAGCTTAGGTCTTCTCGGGACTTCCTACGAGCAGTACTTC. It encodes CASSLGLLGTSYEQYF.

V is TRBV12-5 and J is TRBJ2-7, with 14 positions matching TRBD2. Germline values: CDR1 LGHNT, CDR2 FRNRAP. Trimming took 1 base from V and 0 from J; bases not matched to a gene: 5. The CDR3 extends over 18 amino acids. CDR3 in amino acids: CASGLGLAGGRSSYEQYF. CDR3 DNA sequence: TGTGCTAGTGGTTTGGGACTAGCGGGAGGGAGAAGCTCCTACGAGCAGTACTTC.

The J gene is TRBJ2-1, the V gene TRBV7-2; D perhaps matches TRBD1 (6 bases). The CDR3 runs to 16 residues. The germline CDR1 and CDR2 sequences are SGHTA and FQGNSA. V gave up 5 bases and J gave up 3 bases, with 17 bases separating them. CDR3 bases: TGTGCCAGCAGCCTAGACAGGCTCTCACTCTACAATGAGCAGTTCTTC. Translating gives CASSLDRLSLYNEQFF.

This clonotype was seen only a few times. This sequence joins TRBV20-1 and TRBJ1-1; D gene unclear. This CDR3 comprises 12 residues. Germline V lookup: CDR1 DFQATT, CDR2 SNEGSKA (reference sequence). V lost 7 bases, J lost 0 bases, and 9 bases lay in between. The CDR3 DNA follows: TGCAGTGTTTACAGTGTGAACACTGAAGCTTTCTTT. Its protein is CSVYSVNTEAFF.

The rearrangement links TRBV20-1 to TRBJ2-5; 12 nucleotides line up with TRBD2. The CDR3 has 13 residues. The germline V gene has CDR1 DFQATT and CDR2 SNEGSKA (reference sequence). Germline trimming cut 6 bases from V and 9 bases from J; bases unmatched to any gene: 8. Here the CDR3 DNA reads TGCAGTGCAAGGACTAGCGGGGAGAAGGCCCAGTACTTC. Its translation is CSARTSGEKAQYF.